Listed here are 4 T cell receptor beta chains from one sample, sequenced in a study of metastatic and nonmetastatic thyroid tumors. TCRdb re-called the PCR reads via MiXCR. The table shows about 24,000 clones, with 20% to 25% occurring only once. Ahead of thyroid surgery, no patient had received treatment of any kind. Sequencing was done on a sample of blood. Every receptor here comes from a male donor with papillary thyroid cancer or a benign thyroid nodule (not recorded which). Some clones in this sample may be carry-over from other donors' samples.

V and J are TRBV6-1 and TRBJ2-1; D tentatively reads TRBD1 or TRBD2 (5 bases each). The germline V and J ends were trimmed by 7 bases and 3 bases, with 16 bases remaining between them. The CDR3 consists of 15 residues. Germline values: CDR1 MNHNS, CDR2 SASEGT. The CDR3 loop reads CASIRAAGYYNEQFF. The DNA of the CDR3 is TGTGCCAGCATCCGAGCGGCAGGGTACTACAATGAGCAGTTCTTC.

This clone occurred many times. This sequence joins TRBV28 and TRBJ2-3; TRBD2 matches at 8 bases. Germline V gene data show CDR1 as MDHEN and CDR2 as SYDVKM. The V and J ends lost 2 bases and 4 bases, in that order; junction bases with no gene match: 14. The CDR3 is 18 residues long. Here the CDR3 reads CASSLRRDSGGAPDTQYF. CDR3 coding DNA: TGTGCCAGCAGTTTACGGCGGGACTCCGGGGGGGCCCCAGATACGCAGTATTTT. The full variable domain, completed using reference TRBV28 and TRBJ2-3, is DVKVTQSSRYLVKRTGEKVFLECVQDMDHENMFWYRQDPGLGLRLIYFSYDVKMKEKGDIPEGYSVSREKKERFSLILESASTNQTSMYLCASSLRRDSGGAPDTQYFGPGTRLTVL.

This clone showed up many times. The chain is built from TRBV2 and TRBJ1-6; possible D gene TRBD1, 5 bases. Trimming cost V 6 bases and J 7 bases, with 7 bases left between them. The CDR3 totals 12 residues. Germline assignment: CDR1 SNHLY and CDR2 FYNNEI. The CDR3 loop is CASRGGNSPLHF. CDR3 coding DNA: TGTGCCAGCAGGGGGGGGAATTCACCCCTCCACTTT. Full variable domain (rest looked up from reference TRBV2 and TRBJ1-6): EPEVTQTPSHQVTQMGQEVILRCVPISNHLYFYWYRQILGQKVEFLVSFYNNEISEKSEIFDDQFSVERPDGSNFTLKIRSTKLEDSAMYFCASRGGNSPLHFGNGTRLTVT.

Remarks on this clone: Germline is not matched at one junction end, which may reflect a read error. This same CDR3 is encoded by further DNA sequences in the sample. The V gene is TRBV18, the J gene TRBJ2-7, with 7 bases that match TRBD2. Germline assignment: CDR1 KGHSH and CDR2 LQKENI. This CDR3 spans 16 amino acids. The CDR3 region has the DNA TGTGCCAGCTCACCACTCGCGGGAGTCAACTCCTACGAGCGTTACTTT. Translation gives CASSPLAGVNSYERYF.